The TCR beta chain under discussion was sequenced for a study of neurological immune-mediated disorders. Study-wide results and limits: A possible signature appeared as one related-CDR3 cluster, in which phylogenetic grouping placed the repertoires of 18 of 34 multiple sclerosis patients. Among expanded clones, no CDR3 amino acid sequences were shared across subjects, a pattern suggesting private repertoires in all groups.

TCRdb reprocessed the 5' RACE reads with MiXCR, giving one entry per CDR3 protein. The profile shows roughly 90,000 distinct CDR3 sequences, around 3.5% of them singletons. Germline CDR1 reads SGHAT; CDR2 reads FQNNGV. V shed 1 base and J 2 bases; nucleotides not matched to a gene: 6. The CDR3 totals 16 residues. This clonotype has at least ten counts. Its target is not known. The source of this sequence is a woman aged 45-65 years with multiple sclerosis. The sample consisted of PBMCs. The chain has TRBV11-2 and TRBJ2-3, with 7 bases that match TRBD1. Here the CDR3 DNA reads TGTGCCAGCAGCTTAGGAGTAGGGGGCCCCACAGATACGCAGTATTTT. Its protein product is CASSLGVGGPTDTQYF. The whole variable domain, filled in from reference TRBV11-2 and TRBJ2-3, reads EAGVAQSPRYKIIEKRQSVAFWCNPISGHATLYWYQQILGQGPKLLIQFQNNGVVDDSQLPKDRFSAERLKGVDSTLKIQPAKLEDSAVYLCASSLGVGGPTDTQYFGPGTRLTVL.